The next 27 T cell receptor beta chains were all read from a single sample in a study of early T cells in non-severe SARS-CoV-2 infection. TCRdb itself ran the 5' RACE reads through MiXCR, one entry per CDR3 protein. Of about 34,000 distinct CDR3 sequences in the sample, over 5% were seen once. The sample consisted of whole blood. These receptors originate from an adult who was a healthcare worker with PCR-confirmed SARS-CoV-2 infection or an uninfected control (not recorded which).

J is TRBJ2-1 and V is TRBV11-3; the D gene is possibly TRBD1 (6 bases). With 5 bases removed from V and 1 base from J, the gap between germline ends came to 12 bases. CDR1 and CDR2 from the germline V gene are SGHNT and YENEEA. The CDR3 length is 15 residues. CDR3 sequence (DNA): TGTGCCAGCAGCCCGAGAACAGGGTCCTACAATGAGCAGTTCTTC. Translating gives CASSPRTGSYNEQFF.

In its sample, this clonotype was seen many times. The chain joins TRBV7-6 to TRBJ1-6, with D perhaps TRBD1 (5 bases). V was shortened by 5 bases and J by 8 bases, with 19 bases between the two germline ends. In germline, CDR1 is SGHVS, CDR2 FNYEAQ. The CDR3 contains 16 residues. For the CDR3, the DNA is TGTGCCAGCAGCAGGCGTGAGGGGTCCGCCCATTCACCCCTCCACTTT. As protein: CASSRREGSAHSPLHF. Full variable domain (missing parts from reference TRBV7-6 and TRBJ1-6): GAGVSQSPRYKVTKRGQDVALRCDPISGHVSLYWYRQALGQGPEFLTYFNYEAQQDKSGLPNDRFSAERPEGSISTLTIQRTEQRDSAMYRCASSRREGSAHSPLHFGNGTRLTVT.

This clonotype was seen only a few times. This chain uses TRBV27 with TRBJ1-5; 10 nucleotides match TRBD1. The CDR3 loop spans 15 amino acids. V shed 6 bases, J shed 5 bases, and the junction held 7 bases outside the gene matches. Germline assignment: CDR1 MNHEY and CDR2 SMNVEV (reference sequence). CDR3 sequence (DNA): TGTGCCAGCAGCCCAAGGACAGGGGGAGATCAGCCCCAGCATTTT. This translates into CASSPRTGGDQPQHF.

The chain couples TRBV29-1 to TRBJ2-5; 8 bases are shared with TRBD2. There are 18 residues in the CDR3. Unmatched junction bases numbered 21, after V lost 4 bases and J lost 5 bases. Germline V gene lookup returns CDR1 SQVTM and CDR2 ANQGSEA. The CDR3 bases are TGCAGCGTTGTAGGCAGGGGATCTACGCGGGGGGCCGGGGAGACCCAGTACTTC. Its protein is CSVVGRGSTRGAGETQYF.

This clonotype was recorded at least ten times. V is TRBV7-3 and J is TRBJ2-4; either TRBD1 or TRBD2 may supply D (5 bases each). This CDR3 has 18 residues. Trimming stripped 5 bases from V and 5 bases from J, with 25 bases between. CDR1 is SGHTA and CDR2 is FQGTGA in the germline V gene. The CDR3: CASSPGPRDVFPENIQYF. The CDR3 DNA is TGTGCCAGCAGCCCAGGCCCAAGGGACGTGTTCCCAGAAAACATTCAGTACTTC.

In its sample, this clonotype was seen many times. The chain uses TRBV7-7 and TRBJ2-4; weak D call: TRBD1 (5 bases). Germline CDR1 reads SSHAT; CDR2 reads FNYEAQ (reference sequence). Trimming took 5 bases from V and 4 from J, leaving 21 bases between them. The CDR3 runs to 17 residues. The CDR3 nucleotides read TGTGCCAGCAGCCCCGCGAGAGAGACAGAAGCGAAAAACATTCAGTACTTC. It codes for CASSPARETEAKNIQYF.

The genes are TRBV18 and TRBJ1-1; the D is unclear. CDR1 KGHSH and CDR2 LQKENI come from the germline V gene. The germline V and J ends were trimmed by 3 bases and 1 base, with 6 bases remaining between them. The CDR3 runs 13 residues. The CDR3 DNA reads TGTGCCAGCTCACCTGGCAGGAACACTGAAGCTTTCTTT. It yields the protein CASSPGRNTEAFF.

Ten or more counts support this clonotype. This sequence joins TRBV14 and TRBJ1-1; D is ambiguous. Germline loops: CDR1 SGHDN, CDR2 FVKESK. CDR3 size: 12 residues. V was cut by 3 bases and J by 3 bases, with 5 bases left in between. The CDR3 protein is CASSHTDTEAFF. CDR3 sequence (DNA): TGTGCCAGCAGCCACACGGACACTGAAGCTTTCTTT.

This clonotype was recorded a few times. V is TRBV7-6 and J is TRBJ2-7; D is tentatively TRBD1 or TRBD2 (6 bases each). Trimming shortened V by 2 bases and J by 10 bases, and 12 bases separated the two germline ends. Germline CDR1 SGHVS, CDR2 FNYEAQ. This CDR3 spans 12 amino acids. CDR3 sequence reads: CASSLMTGAQYF. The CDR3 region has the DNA TGTGCCAGCAGCTTAATGACGGGGGCCCAGTACTTC. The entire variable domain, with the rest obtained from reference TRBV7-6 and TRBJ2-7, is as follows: GAGVSQSPRYKVTKRGQDVALRCDPISGHVSLYWYRQALGQGPEFLTYFNYEAQQDKSGLPNDRFSAERPEGSISTLTIQRTEQRDSAMYRCASSLMTGAQYFGPGTRLTVT.

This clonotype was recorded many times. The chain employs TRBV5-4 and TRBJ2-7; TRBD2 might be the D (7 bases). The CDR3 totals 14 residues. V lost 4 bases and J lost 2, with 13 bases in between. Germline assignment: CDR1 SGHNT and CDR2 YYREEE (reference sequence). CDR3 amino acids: CASSPAGTPYEQYF. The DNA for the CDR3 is TGTGCCAGCAGCCCAGCGGGGACACCCTACGAGCAGTACTTC.

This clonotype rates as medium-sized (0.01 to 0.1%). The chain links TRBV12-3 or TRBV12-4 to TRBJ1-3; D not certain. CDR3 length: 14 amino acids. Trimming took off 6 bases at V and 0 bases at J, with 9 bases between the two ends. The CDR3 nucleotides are TGTGCCAGCAGGTGGATCGGCTCTGGAAACACCATATATTTT. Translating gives CASRWIGSGNTIYF.

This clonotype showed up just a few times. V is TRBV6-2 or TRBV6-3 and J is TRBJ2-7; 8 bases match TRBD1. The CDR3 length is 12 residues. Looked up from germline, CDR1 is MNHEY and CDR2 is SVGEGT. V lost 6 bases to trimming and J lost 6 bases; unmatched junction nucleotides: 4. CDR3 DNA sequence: TGTGCCAGCAGACTCGACAGGGGCGAGCAGTACTTC. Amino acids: CASRLDRGEQYF.

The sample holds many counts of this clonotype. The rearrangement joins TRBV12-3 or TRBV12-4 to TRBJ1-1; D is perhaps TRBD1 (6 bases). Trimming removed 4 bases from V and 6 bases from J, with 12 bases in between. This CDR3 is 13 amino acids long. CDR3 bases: TGTGCCAGCAGTTCTCAGGGGATCTCTGAAGCTTTCTTT. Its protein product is CASSSQGISEAFF.

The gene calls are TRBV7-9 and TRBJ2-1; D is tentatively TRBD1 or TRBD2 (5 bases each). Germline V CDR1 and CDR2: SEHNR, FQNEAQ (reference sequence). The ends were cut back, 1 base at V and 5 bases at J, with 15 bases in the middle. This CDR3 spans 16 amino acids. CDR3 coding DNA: TGTGCCAGCAGCTTAGTGGGACCCGGTCGGGACAATGAGCAGTTCTTC. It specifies CASSLVGPGRDNEQFF.

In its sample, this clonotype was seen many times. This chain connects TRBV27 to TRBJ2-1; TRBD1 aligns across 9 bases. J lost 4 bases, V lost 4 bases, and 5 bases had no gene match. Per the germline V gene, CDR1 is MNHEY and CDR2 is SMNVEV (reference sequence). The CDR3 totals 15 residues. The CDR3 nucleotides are TGTGCCAGCAGTTCACAGGGGGCAGGGTACAATGAGCAGTTCTTC. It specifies CASSSQGAGYNEQFF.

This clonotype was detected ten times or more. The CDR3 loop reads CASSSDRNQPQHF. CDR3 DNA sequence: TGTGCCAGCTCCTCGGACAGAAATCAGCCCCAGCATTTT. This chain connects TRBV18 to TRBJ1-5; possibly TRBD1 for D (6 bases). This CDR3 is 13 amino acids long. CDR1 is KGHSH and CDR2 is LQKENI in the germline V gene. The V and J ends lost 6 bases and 4 bases respectively, with 10 bases between them. Drawing the rest from reference TRBV18 and TRBJ1-5, the complete variable domain is NAGVMQNPRHLVRRRGQEARLRCSPMKGHSHVYWYRQLPEEGLKFMVYLQKENIIDESGMPKERFSAEFPKEGPSILRIQQVVRGDSAAYFCASSSDRNQPQHFGDGTRLSIL.

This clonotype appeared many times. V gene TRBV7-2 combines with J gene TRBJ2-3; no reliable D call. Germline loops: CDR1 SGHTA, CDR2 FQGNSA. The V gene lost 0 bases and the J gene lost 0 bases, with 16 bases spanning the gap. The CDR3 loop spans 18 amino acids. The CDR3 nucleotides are TGTGCCAGCAGCTTAGCTGGGTCTATGGCCCTTAGCACAGATACGCAGTATTTT. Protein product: CASSLAGSMALSTDTQYF.

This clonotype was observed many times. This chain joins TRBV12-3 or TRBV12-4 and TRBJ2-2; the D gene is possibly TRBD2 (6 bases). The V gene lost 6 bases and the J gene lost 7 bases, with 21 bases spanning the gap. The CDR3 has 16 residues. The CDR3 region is CASSRAGQGLGGELFF. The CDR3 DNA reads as TGTGCCAGCAGCCGTGCGGGGCAGGGCTTAGGCGGGGAGCTGTTTTTT.

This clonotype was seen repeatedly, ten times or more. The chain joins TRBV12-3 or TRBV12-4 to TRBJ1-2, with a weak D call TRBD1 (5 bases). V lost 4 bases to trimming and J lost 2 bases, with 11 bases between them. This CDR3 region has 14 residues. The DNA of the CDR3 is TGTGCCAGCAGTTATCGGGGGGTAAACTATGGCTACACCTTC. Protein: CASSYRGVNYGYTF.

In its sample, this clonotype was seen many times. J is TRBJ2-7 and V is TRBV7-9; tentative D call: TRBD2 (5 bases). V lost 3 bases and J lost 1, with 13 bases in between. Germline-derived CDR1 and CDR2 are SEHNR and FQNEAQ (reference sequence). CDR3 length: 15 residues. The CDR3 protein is CASSFEPGISYEQYF. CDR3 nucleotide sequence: TGTGCCAGCAGCTTTGAGCCGGGAATTTCCTACGAGCAGTACTTC. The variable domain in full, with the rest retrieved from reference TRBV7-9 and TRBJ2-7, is DTGVSQNPRHKITKRGQNVTFRCDPISEHNRLYWYRQTLGQGPEFLTYFQNEAQLEKSRLLSDRFSAERPKGSFSTLEIQRTEQGDSAMYLCASSFEPGISYEQYFGPGTRLTVT.

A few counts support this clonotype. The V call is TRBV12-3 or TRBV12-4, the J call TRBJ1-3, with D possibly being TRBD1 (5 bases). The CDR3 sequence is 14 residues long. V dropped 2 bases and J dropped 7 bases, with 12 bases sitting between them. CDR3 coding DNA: TGTGCCAGCAGTTTAAGGACACTGGATAACACCATATATTTT. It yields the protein CASSLRTLDNTIYF.

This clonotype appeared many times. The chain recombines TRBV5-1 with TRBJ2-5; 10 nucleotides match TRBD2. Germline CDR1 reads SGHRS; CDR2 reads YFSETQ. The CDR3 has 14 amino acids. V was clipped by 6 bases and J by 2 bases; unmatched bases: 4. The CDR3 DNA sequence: TGCGCCAGCAAAGCTAGCGGGGGTCAAGAGACCCAGTACTTC. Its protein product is CASKASGGQETQYF.

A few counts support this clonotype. The CDR3 coding sequence is TGTGCCAGCAGACCTGTAGGGTCCCCGAATCAGCCCCAGCATTTT. Its protein product is CASRPVGSPNQPQHF. This chain uses TRBV27 with TRBJ1-5; D call uncertain. The CDR3 has 15 residues. V lost 6 bases and J 4 bases, leaving 16 bases between the germline ends. Germline CDR1 MNHEY, CDR2 SMNVEV (reference sequence).

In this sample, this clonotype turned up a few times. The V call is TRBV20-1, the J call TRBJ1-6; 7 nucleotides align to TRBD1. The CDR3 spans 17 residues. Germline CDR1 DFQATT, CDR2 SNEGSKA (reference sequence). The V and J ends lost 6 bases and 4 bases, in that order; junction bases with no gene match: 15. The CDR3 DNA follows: TGCAGTGCCTTGACCGATTCTTTGGGACAGTATAATTCACCCCTCCACTTT. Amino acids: CSALTDSLGQYNSPLHF.

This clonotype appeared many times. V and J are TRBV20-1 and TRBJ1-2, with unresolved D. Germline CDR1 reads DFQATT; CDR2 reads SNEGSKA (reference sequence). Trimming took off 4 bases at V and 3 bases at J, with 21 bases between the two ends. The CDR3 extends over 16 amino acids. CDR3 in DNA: TGCAGTGCTAACTTATCACCCGGCAGGCAACACTATGGCTACACCTTC. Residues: CSANLSPGRQHYGYTF.

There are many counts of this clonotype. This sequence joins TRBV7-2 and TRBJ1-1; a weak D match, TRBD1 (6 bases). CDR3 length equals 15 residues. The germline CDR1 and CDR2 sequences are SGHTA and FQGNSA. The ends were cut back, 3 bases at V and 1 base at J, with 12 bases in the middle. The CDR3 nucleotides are TGTGCCAGCAGCTTGGGGGGCGCGGCGAACACTGAAGCTTTCTTT. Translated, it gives CASSLGGAANTEAFF.

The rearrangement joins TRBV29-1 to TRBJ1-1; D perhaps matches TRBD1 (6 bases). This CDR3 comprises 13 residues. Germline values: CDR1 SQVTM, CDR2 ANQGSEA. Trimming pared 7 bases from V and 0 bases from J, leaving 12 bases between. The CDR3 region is CSARRGMNTEAFF. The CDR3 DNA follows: TGCAGCGCCCGCAGGGGTATGAACACTGAAGCTTTCTTT. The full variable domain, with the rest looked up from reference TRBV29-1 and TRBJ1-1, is SAVISQKPSRDICQRGTSLTIQCQVDSQVTMMFWYRQQPGQSLTLIATANQGSEATYESGFVIDKFPISRPNLTFSTLTVSNMSPEDSSIYLCSARRGMNTEAFFGQGTRLTVV.